This T cell receptor beta chain came from a study of glioma-infiltrating T cells after dendritic cell vaccination. The time point denotes: after dendritic cell vaccination, including at tumor progression/relapse. The immunoSEQ assay amplified TCRB CDR3 from up to roughly 2 ug DNA. The table came from immunoSEQ multiplex PCR; TCRdb's copy has only in-frame clones and leaves some out. The sample lists about 64,000 clones; 86% were seen once. This CDR3 is 16 amino acids long. The germline V and J ends were trimmed by 1 base and 0 bases, with 10 bases remaining between them. The germline V gene has CDR1 SGHAT and CDR2 FQNNGV.

This material consisted of blood, taken after dendritic cell vaccination. The chain has TRBV11-2 and TRBJ2-1; D gene uncertain. This sequence originates from a human donor with glioblastoma. The CDR3 DNA reads as TGTGCCAGCAGCTTAGGGGCAGAAAGCTCCTACAATGAGCAGTTCTTC. Its translation is CASSLGAESSYNEQFF.